This T cell receptor beta chain was observed in a study of cytomegalovirus exposure and HLA in healthy donors. About this clone itself: Its cognate antigen is unknown.

V lost 1 base to trimming and J lost 1 base, with 11 bases between them. The CDR3 consists of 15 residues. The germline V gene encodes CDR1 SGHTA and CDR2 FQGNSA. The PCR ran on 60 Vbeta and 13 Jbeta primers. The assay was immunoSEQ multiplex PCR, and TCRdb's table has in-frame clones only and misses some. The data contain more than 85,000 clones, more than 65% of them singletons. Study-wide results and limits: CMV serostatus was the only immune exposure information that was available. With further analysis later on, most CMV-associated TCR beta chains appeared HLA-restricted.

The source is a woman under 30 in good health and CMV-seropositive. This sequence joins TRBV7-2 and TRBJ2-7; no clear D. Sequencing was performed on PBMCs. CDR3 nucleotide sequence: TGTGCCAGCAGCTTAGTCTCCAGCGTTTCCTACGAGCAGTACTTC. Protein sequence: CASSLVSSVSYEQYF.